This TCR beta chain was retrieved from a study of OX40 agonist ivuxolimab in advanced cancers. Study in general: The mean age was approximately 60 years, ranging from about 23 to 79, with around four fifths of participants male.

Peripheral blood came from all dose cohorts at three timepoints. CDR1 and CDR2 from the germline V gene are SGHRS and YFSETQ. CDR3 size: 16 residues. Trimming at V came to 0 bases and at J to 4 bases, leaving 6 bases not matched to a gene. The study, taken as a whole, reports: The specificity for antigen of the expanded peripheral T cells was not determined.

Note on this clone: Its target is unknown.

Data came from immunoSEQ multiplex PCR; TCRdb stores just in-frame clones and leaves some out. The sample carries some 86,000 clones, less than 95% recorded once. The chain recombines TRBV5-1 with TRBJ2-3; 9 nucleotides match TRBD2. The TCR originated in an adult with an advanced solid tumor such as melanoma, head and neck, liver or kidney cancer. This specimen consisted of CD4+ or CD8+ T cells sorted from blood, obtained in a trial of the OX40 agonist ivuxolimab. In nucleotides, the CDR3 is TGCGCCAGCAGCTTGGTGGCGGGAGGGCCCTCAGATACGCAGTATTTT. Its translation: CASSLVAGGPSDTQYF. Variable domain in full (rest from reference TRBV5-1 and TRBJ2-3): KAGVTQTPRYLIKTRGQQVTLSCSPISGHRSVSWYQQTPGQGLQFLFEYFSETQRNKGNFPGRFSGRQFSNSRSEMNVSTLELGDSALYLCASSLVAGGPSDTQYFGPGTRLTVL.